A single sample is the source of the 27 T cell receptor beta chains below, sequenced in a study of preoperative IRX-2 immunotherapy in early breast cancer. TCRdb keeps only in-frame clones here, not all; method: immunoSEQ multiplex PCR. The table has about 28,000 clones, 82% seen once. Sample treatment: preoperative locoregional IRX-2 cytokine immunotherapy. The specimen was taken from a patient treated with IRX-2 immunotherapy. All receptors derive from a human donor with breast cancer.

This chain connects TRBV6-8 to TRBJ2-3, with no clear D. The CDR3 spans 13 residues. Per the germline V gene, CDR1 is MNHGY and CDR2 is SAAAGT. V was pared by 5 bases and J by 6 bases, with 12 bases between. In nucleotides, the CDR3 is TGTGCCAGCAGTGCTCTTATGGGGGATACGCAGTATTTT. Its translation is CASSALMGDTQYF.

The chain recombines TRBV19 with TRBJ2-7; perhaps TRBD2 as D (6 bases). The V gene's germline CDR1 is LNHDA and CDR2 SQIVND (reference sequence). The germline V and J ends were trimmed by 4 bases and 1 base, with 14 bases remaining between them. CDR3 length: 15 amino acids. CDR3 amino acids: CASSSRAGRSYEQYF. The CDR3 bases are TGTGCCAGTAGTAGTCGGGCAGGGAGGTCCTACGAGCAGTACTTC. Using reference TRBV19 and TRBJ2-7 for the parts outside the CDR3, the full variable domain is DGGITQSPKYLFRKEGQNVTLSCEQNLNHDAMYWYRQDPGQGLRLIYYSQIVNDFQKGDIAEGYSVSREKKESFPLTVTSAQKNPTAFYLCASSSRAGRSYEQYFGPGTRLTVT.

V usage is TRBV7-8 and J usage is TRBJ2-1; D perhaps matches TRBD2 (7 bases). The germline gives CDR1 SGHVS, CDR2 FQNEAQ. The CDR3 consists of 20 residues. V lost 2 bases and J 8 bases, leaving 31 bases between the germline ends. The DNA for the CDR3 is TGTGCCAGCAGCTTACGCGGAGTTAGGCGGGGGCATCTCGAGCTTGATGAGCAGTTCTTC. As protein: CASSLRGVRRGHLELDEQFF.

The genes are TRBV19 and TRBJ2-5; D remains ambiguous. Germline V gene lookup returns CDR1 LNHDA and CDR2 SQIVND (reference sequence). CDR3 size: 11 residues. The V and J ends lost 4 bases and 4 bases respectively, with 4 bases between them. This CDR3 is CASSTRETQYF. The CDR3 DNA reads TGTGCCAGTAGTACCCGAGAGACCCAGTACTTC.

V and J are TRBV7-7 and TRBJ2-1, with TRBD2 matching over 10 bases. CDR1 and CDR2 from the germline V gene are SSHAT and FNYEAQ (reference sequence). The CDR3 loop spans 16 amino acids. V lost 1 base, J lost 5 bases, and 5 bases stayed unmatched. The CDR3 DNA reads TGTGCCAGCAGCTTAGGTAGCGGGGGGACGAACAATGAGCAGTTCTTC. This sequence encodes CASSLGSGGTNNEQFF. Supplemented by reference TRBV7-7 and TRBJ2-1, the full variable domain reads GAGVSQSPRYKVTKRGQDVTLRCDPISSHATLYWYQQALGQGPEFLTYFNYEAQPDKSGLPSDRFSAERPEGSISTLTIQRTEQRDSAMYRCASSLGSGGTNNEQFFGPGTRLTVL.

The chain couples TRBV6-8 to TRBJ2-1, with D tentatively TRBD1 (6 bases). The CDR3 is 15 amino acids. The V and J ends lost 10 bases and 4 bases respectively, with 20 bases between them. CDR1 is MNHGY, CDR2 SAAAGT, per germline. DNA of the CDR3: TGTGCCATCAAACCAGGGGTCTCCTTTTACAATGAGCAGTTCTTC. It encodes CAIKPGVSFYNEQFF.

CDR3 in amino acids: CASSSRPDSPLHF. In DNA, the CDR3 is TGTGCCAGTAGTTCCAGGCCGGATTCACCCCTCCACTTT. The rearrangement joins TRBV19 to TRBJ1-6; D gene unclear. Trimming shortened V by 5 bases and J by 8 bases, and 10 bases separated the two germline ends. Germline CDR1 is LNHDA and CDR2 is SQIVND (reference sequence). The CDR3 spans 13 residues.

This clone came up once. V gene TRBV29-1 combines with J gene TRBJ1-1; TRBD1 aligns across 9 bases. The V segment lost 3 bases and the J segment 9 bases; nucleotides outside the gene matches: 8. This CDR3 contains 13 residues. Germline CDR1 is SQVTM and CDR2 is ANQGSEA. In DNA form, the CDR3 reads TGCAGCGTTGAGGCCCCCGGGACAGGGAAAGCTTTCTTT. Amino acid sequence: CSVEAPGTGKAFF.

This clone was seen a handful of times. This rearrangement joins TRBV28 to TRBJ1-5; the D is unclear. CDR3 length equals 13 residues. V was pared by 5 bases and J by 0 bases, with 5 bases between. Germline CDR1 reads MDHEN; CDR2 reads SYDVKM. CDR3 nucleotide sequence: TGTGCCAGCAGTACGAGTAGCAATCAGCCCCAGCATTTT. Encoded protein: CASSTSSNQPQHF.

V usage is TRBV6-8 and J usage is TRBJ2-2; TRBD2 agrees at 11 bases. Germline assignment: CDR1 MNHGY and CDR2 SAAAGT. The CDR3 extends over 18 amino acids. V lost 5 bases to trimming and J lost 1 base; unmatched junction nucleotides: 9. CDR3 residues: CASSINLAGGWNTGELFF. CDR3 nucleotides: TGTGCCAGCAGTATCAATCTAGCGGGGGGTTGGAACACCGGGGAGCTGTTTTTT.

The chain is built from TRBV18 and TRBJ2-2; 10 nucleotides agree with TRBD1. The CDR3 is 15 amino acids. V trimming: 5 bases; J trimming: 5 bases; junction bases outside the gene matches: 5. Germline CDR1 is KGHSH and CDR2 is LQKENI. The CDR3 DNA reads as TGTGCCAGCTCATCGGGACAGGGGATGACCGGGGAGCTGTTTTTT. Its protein product is CASSSGQGMTGELFF.

V and J are TRBV23-1 and TRBJ1-1; no definite D call. TRBV23-1 is assigned to the ORF class and has an uncertain function. With 6 bases removed from V and 5 bases from J, the gap between germline ends came to 13 bases. The CDR3 length is 13 residues. The CDR3, as DNA: TGCGCCAGCAGCCCTGTTATCGGGACTGAAGCTTTCTTT. Translated: CASSPVIGTEAFF.

The chain recombines TRBV30 with TRBJ2-5, with 7 bases fitting TRBD2. Trimming took 2 bases from V and 0 from J; bases not matched to a gene: 6. The CDR3 is 15 amino acids. Germline lookup yields CDR1 GTSNPN and CDR2 SVGIG (reference sequence). CDR3 region: CAWSSGGSYQETQYF. CDR3 nucleotides: TGTGCCTGGAGTTCCGGGGGGTCCTACCAAGAGACCCAGTACTTC.

V gene TRBV7-7 combines with J gene TRBJ1-1; no clear D gene. Germline V lookup: CDR1 SSHAT, CDR2 FNYEAQ (reference sequence). The CDR3 loop spans 18 amino acids. V dropped 5 bases and J dropped 1 base, with 23 bases sitting between them. The chain's CDR3 is CASSQMWIGGSRNTEAFF. The CDR3 DNA sequence: TGTGCCAGCAGCCAAATGTGGATCGGAGGGAGCCGGAACACTGAAGCTTTCTTT. Filled out from reference TRBV7-7 and TRBJ1-1, the complete variable domain reads GAGVSQSPRYKVTKRGQDVTLRCDPISSHATLYWYQQALGQGPEFLTYFNYEAQPDKSGLPSDRFSAERPEGSISTLTIQRTEQRDSAMYRCASSQMWIGGSRNTEAFFGQGTRLTVV.

This clone has only a few counts. This chain connects TRBV11-3 to TRBJ2-2, with D perhaps assigned TRBD1 or TRBD2 (5 bases each). CDR3 length: 14 residues. The germline CDR1 and CDR2 sequences are SGHNT and YENEEA. Trimming removed 6 bases from V and 6 bases from J, with 14 bases in between. The CDR3 DNA follows: TGTGCCAGCAGGCCGCTAAGGGGAGCCGGGGAGCTGTTTTTT. Translated, it gives CASRPLRGAGELFF.

The chain has TRBV29-1 and TRBJ2-2; tentatively, D is TRBD1 or TRBD2 (5 bases each). V shed 7 bases and J shed 2 bases, with 14 bases lying between them. Germline lookup yields CDR1 SQVTM and CDR2 ANQGSEA. CDR3 size: 14 residues. The CDR3 nucleotides read TGCAGCGGTCAGCGAGGGGATAACACCGGGGAGCTGTTTTTT. Protein sequence: CSGQRGDNTGELFF.

The sample holds one count of this clone. The V call is TRBV28, the J call TRBJ1-5; D might be TRBD1 (5 bases). The CDR3 contains 15 residues. With 3 bases removed from V and 5 bases from J, the gap between germline ends came to 14 bases. The germline CDR1 and CDR2 sequences are MDHEN and SYDVKM. The CDR3 here is CASSFPAGRDQPQHF. CDR3 coding DNA: TGTGCCAGCAGTTTCCCAGCCGGCAGGGATCAGCCCCAGCATTTT.

The chain carries TRBV18 and TRBJ2-5; TRBD1 aligns across 9 bases. Germline trimming cut 6 bases from V and 4 bases from J; bases unmatched to any gene: 6. CDR3 size: 14 residues. Looked up from germline, CDR1 is KGHSH and CDR2 is LQKENI. CDR3 in DNA: TGTGCCAGCTCTCCGACAGGGGGAGGAGAGACCCAGTACTTC. This codes for CASSPTGGGETQYF.

This clone has only a few counts. The chain links TRBV11-3 to TRBJ1-1; D is perhaps TRBD1 (5 bases). CDR1 is SGHNT, CDR2 YENEEA, per germline. The V and J ends lost 7 bases and 0 bases respectively, with 15 bases between them. The CDR3 loop spans 15 amino acids. Here the CDR3 DNA reads TGTGCCAGCAACACCGGGGGGACCATGAACACTGAAGCTTTCTTT. Its translation is CASNTGGTMNTEAFF.

The rearrangement links TRBV6-8 to TRBJ2-1; the match to TRBD1 covers 12 bases. Germline loops: CDR1 MNHGY, CDR2 SAAAGT. The CDR3 extends over 14 amino acids. V lost 10 bases and J lost 6; bases outside the gene matches: 7. The CDR3 loop reads CAIGGQGAINEQFF. CDR3 DNA sequence: TGTGCCATCGGGGGACAGGGGGCCATCAATGAGCAGTTCTTC.

V usage is TRBV6-8 and J usage is TRBJ2-7; D is perhaps TRBD2 (6 bases). Germline assignment: CDR1 MNHGY and CDR2 SAAAGT. CDR3 length: 15 amino acids. V was trimmed by 1 base and J by 6 bases, leaving 16 bases between them. The CDR3 DNA sequence: TGTGCCAGCAGTTACTTAAGACACGGAGGGAGCGAGCAGTACTTC. Encoded protein: CASSYLRHGGSEQYF.

This chain joins TRBV6-8 and TRBJ1-3, with TRBD1 matching over 7 bases. V was clipped by 5 bases and J by 5 bases; unmatched bases: 6. The CDR3 is made up of 14 amino acids. Germline-derived CDR1 and CDR2 are MNHGY and SAAAGT. In DNA form, the CDR3 reads TGTGCCAGCAGTAACAGGGGAGGGCGAAACACCATATATTTT. Amino acid sequence: CASSNRGGRNTIYF.

V usage is TRBV18 and J usage is TRBJ2-2; no clear D. There are 16 residues in the CDR3. The germline V and J ends were trimmed by 0 bases and 4 bases, with 12 bases remaining between them. Germline V gene data show CDR1 as KGHSH and CDR2 as LQKENI. DNA for the CDR3: TGTGCCAGCTCACCACCTCTTTCCTCCCTCACCGGGGAGCTGTTTTTT. Protein product: CASSPPLSSLTGELFF. Together with reference TRBV18 and TRBJ2-2, the CDR3 gives the full variable domain: NAGVMQNPRHLVRRRGQEARLRCSPMKGHSHVYWYRQLPEEGLKFMVYLQKENIIDESGMPKERFSAEFPKEGPSILRIQQVVRGDSAAYFCASSPPLSSLTGELFFGEGSRLTVL.

The CDR3 nucleotides are TGTGCCAGCAGTTACGGTGGTGGGGTCGGATACACCGGGGAGCTGTTTTTT. Protein sequence: CASSYGGGVGYTGELFF. The rearrangement links TRBV6-8 to TRBJ2-2; D is undetermined. With 2 bases removed from V and 3 bases from J, the gap between germline ends came to 16 bases. Germline V gene lookup returns CDR1 MNHGY and CDR2 SAAAGT. CDR3 length equals 17 residues.

This clone was detected only a few times. The rearrangement joins TRBV6-8 to TRBJ1-5; D is possibly TRBD1 (6 bases). The CDR3 runs to 12 residues. Germline V gives CDR1 MNHGY, CDR2 SAAAGT. V was clipped by 8 bases and J by 5 bases, with 10 bases between them. For the CDR3, the DNA is TGTGCCAGCCGGGGGGCAGATCAGCCCCAGCATTTT. Its translation is CASRGADQPQHF.

The genes are TRBV11-3 and TRBJ2-7, with D unclear. Trimming pared 0 bases from V and 0 bases from J, leaving 9 bases between. Germline CDR1 is SGHNT and CDR2 is YENEEA. CDR3 length: 15 amino acids. The CDR3 DNA is TGTGCCAGCAGCTTAGACGCAGGCCTCTCCTACGAGCAGTACTTC. Its protein is CASSLDAGLSYEQYF.

CDR3 bases: TGCGCCAGCAGCCAACGCGCCGGGACACCGACCTACGAGCAGTACTTC. Its protein is CASSQRAGTPTYEQYF. The chain links TRBV1 to TRBJ2-7; TRBD1, the D gene given by the table, was not confirmed from the DNA. TRBV1 is labeled a pseudogene. The CDR3 contains 16 residues.